Following are 25 T cell receptor beta chains from one sample sequenced in a study of T cell clonotyping in hematopoietic cell transplantation (dated by TCRdb to the early 2020s). What the time point label conveys for this sample: recipient sample about 28 days before transplant, after cytoreduction. Library prep was done by the immunoSEQ multiplex PCR assay. TCRdb stores this immuneACCESS table with in-frame sequences only. Part of the clones is absent; in the studies checked, under half of the shortfall reflects unresolved V genes, and no reason is known for the rest. A total of tens of thousands of clones appear in this sample, 60% to 80% of them only once. The ten largest clonotypes hold 5% to 6.5% of the sample. This specimen consisted of peripheral blood mononuclear cells, obtained before stem cell transplant. These TCRs come from a man between 45 and 60 years old with myelodysplastic syndrome. Some clones in this sample may be carry-over from other donors' samples.

The chain has TRBV5-8 and TRBJ2-1, with 7 bases fitting TRBD1. Germline V gene data show CDR1 as SGHTS and CDR2 as YDEGEE. The CDR3 contains 15 residues. V was clipped by 1 base and J by 7 bases; unmatched bases: 8. The DNA of the CDR3 is TGTGCCAGCAGCTTGCAGGGGGACATAGCAAATGAGCAGTTCTTC. Its translation: CASSLQGDIANEQFF.

This clone was detected once. J is TRBJ1-1 and V is TRBV7-3; D perhaps matches TRBD1 (5 bases). Germline loops: CDR1 SGHTA, CDR2 FQGTGA. Between the trimmed V and J ends, which lost 4 bases and 0 bases, there was a span of 15 bases. CDR3 length: 16 amino acids. In DNA, the CDR3 is TGTGCCAGCAGCTCAGCCGGGGGTTTAATGAACACTGAAGCTTTCTTT. It yields the protein CASSSAGGLMNTEAFF.

This clone was detected only a few times. The rearrangement uses TRBV30 and TRBJ1-2; unclear D gene. CDR1 GTSNPN and CDR2 SVGIG come from the germline V gene (reference sequence). The CDR3 has 11 residues. Trimming left V 3 bases short and J 2 bases short, with 4 bases between. The CDR3 DNA reads as TGTGCCTGGAGCGCAAACTATGGCTACACCTTC. Its translation: CAWSANYGYTF. Full variable domain (rest looked up from reference TRBV30 and TRBJ1-2): SQTIHQWPATLVQPVGSPLSLECTVEGTSNPNLYWYRQAAGRGLQLLFYSVGIGQISSEVPQNLSASRPQDRQFILSSKKLLLSDSGFYLCAWSANYGYTFGSGTRLTVV.

The chain uses TRBV2 and TRBJ1-5, with D possibly TRBD1 on 5 matching bases. The CDR3 is 16 amino acids. The germline V and J ends were trimmed by 2 bases and 0 bases, with 11 bases remaining between them. CDR1 SNHLY and CDR2 FYNNEI come from the germline V gene. CDR3 residues: CASSELGPYSNQPQHF. CDR3 DNA: TGTGCCAGCAGTGAACTGGGACCGTATAGCAATCAGCCCCAGCATTTT.

This sequence joins TRBV4-2 and TRBJ2-7; D gene unclear. The CDR3 is 16 amino acids. V dropped 1 base and J dropped 3 bases, with 16 bases sitting between them. CDR1 and CDR2 from the germline V gene are LGHNA and YNFKEQ. CDR3 DNA: TGTGCCAGCAGCCAAGGTGGCGCAGGTACTGGCTACGAGCAGTACTTC. It encodes CASSQGGAGTGYEQYF.

By sample share, this clone is medium-sized (0.01 to 0.1%). The chain employs TRBV7-6 and TRBJ2-7; D not certain. CDR1 is SGHVS, CDR2 FNYEAQ, per germline. CDR3 length: 12 amino acids. V lost 1 base and J 5 bases, leaving 6 bases between the germline ends. The CDR3 sequence: CASSLVKDEQYF. CDR3 coding DNA: TGTGCCAGCAGCTTAGTTAAGGACGAGCAGTACTTC.

This clone showed up just a few times. V gene TRBV18 combines with J gene TRBJ2-7; D tentatively reads TRBD1 or TRBD2 (5 bases each). This CDR3 spans 13 amino acids. V was pared by 3 bases and J by 5 bases, with 11 bases between. Germline CDR1 reads KGHSH; CDR2 reads LQKENI. The CDR3 DNA follows: TGTGCCAGCTCACCGGGGACGGCCCACGAGCAGTACTTC. This translates into CASSPGTAHEQYF. The full variable domain, with the rest looked up from reference TRBV18 and TRBJ2-7, is NAGVMQNPRHLVRRRGQEARLRCSPMKGHSHVYWYRQLPEEGLKFMVYLQKENIIDESGMPKERFSAEFPKEGPSILRIQQVVRGDSAAYFCASSPGTAHEQYFGPGTRLTVT.

This clone qualifies as medium-sized (0.01 to 0.1%). The CDR3 ends on some other residue instead of the conserved phenylalanine or tryptophan, so this is likely a read error. No DNA is shown, since the ends of the CDR3 on it are uncertain; the CDR3 is the one TCRdb lists. The J gene is TRBJ1-2, the V gene TRBV5-1. The CDR3 spans 12 residues, counting both ends. The germline CDR1 and CDR2 sequences are SGHRS and YFSETQ. This chain's CDR3 is CASSLVVRGPPV.

The chain is built from TRBV7-2 and TRBJ1-6; a possible D gene is TRBD1 (6 bases). This CDR3 comprises 17 residues. V lost 0 bases to trimming and J lost 6 bases, with 15 bases between them. Germline V gene data show CDR1 as SGHTA and CDR2 as FQGNSA. As DNA, the CDR3 is TGTGCCAGCAGCTTAGCGGAGGGGGGTCTGGGTAATTCACCCCTCCACTTT. It specifies CASSLAEGGLGNSPLHF.

This clone was seen a handful of times. The chain has TRBV28 and TRBJ1-5, with D unresolved. Germline-derived CDR1 and CDR2 are MDHEN and SYDVKM. With 7 bases removed from V and 6 bases from J, the gap between germline ends came to 13 bases. This CDR3 has 13 residues. This CDR3 reads CASTPIGSQPQHF. CDR3 in DNA: TGTGCCAGCACCCCAATCGGAAGTCAGCCCCAGCATTTT.

The chain carries TRBV5-1 and TRBJ2-3, with a weak D call TRBD1 (5 bases). Trimming took 4 bases from V and 3 from J, leaving 9 bases between them. Germline loops: CDR1 SGHRS, CDR2 YFSETQ. The CDR3 is made up of 13 amino acids. The CDR3 reads CASSAQGTDTQYF. CDR3 in DNA: TGCGCCAGCAGCGCCCAGGGAACAGATACGCAGTATTTT. Full variable domain (outside the CDR3, taken from reference TRBV5-1 and TRBJ2-3): KAGVTQTPRYLIKTRGQQVTLSCSPISGHRSVSWYQQTPGQGLQFLFEYFSETQRNKGNFPGRFSGRQFSNSRSEMNVSTLELGDSALYLCASSAQGTDTQYFGPGTRLTVL.

The chain links TRBV25-1 to TRBJ1-1, with 9 bases aligning to TRBD1. CDR1 is MGHDK and CDR2 is SYGVNS in the germline V gene. Trimming took 4 bases from V and 6 from J; bases not matched to a gene: 0. CDR3 size: 12 residues. CDR3 amino acids: CASSGDRAEAFF. Here the CDR3 DNA reads TGTGCCAGCAGTGGGGACAGGGCTGAAGCTTTCTTT.

This clone has only a few counts. The rearrangement links TRBV7-2 to TRBJ1-2; 7 nucleotides match TRBD1. This CDR3 spans 12 amino acids. J gave up 8 bases and V 5 bases, and 5 bases lay outside the gene matches. Germline CDR1 and CDR2: SGHTA and FQGNSA. The CDR3 spells CASSLRQGGYTF. For the CDR3, the DNA is TGTGCCAGCAGCCTTCGACAGGGCGGCTACACCTTC.

There are a few counts of this clone. The chain recombines TRBV27 with TRBJ1-5; 8 bases are a match to TRBD1. Germline V gene lookup returns CDR1 MNHEY and CDR2 SMNVEV (reference sequence). Trimming cost V 10 bases and J 9 bases; bases outside gene matches: 17. The CDR3 is 15 amino acids. The CDR3 DNA follows: TGTGCCACCAGACACACAGGGGGGACTAGTGGGCCCCAGCATTTT. The encoded protein is CATRHTGGTSGPQHF.

The V and J genes are TRBV30 and TRBJ2-5; D ambiguous. The CDR3 consists of 11 residues. Germline V gives CDR1 GTSNPN, CDR2 SVGIG (reference sequence). Trimming stripped 4 bases from V and 2 bases from J, with 5 bases between. CDR3 in amino acids: CAWTVQETQYF. The CDR3 nucleotides read TGTGCCTGGACAGTTCAAGAGACCCAGTACTTC. Based on the CDR3 plus reference TRBV30 and TRBJ2-5, the full variable domain is SQTIHQWPATLVQPVGSPLSLECTVEGTSNPNLYWYRQAAGRGLQLLFYSVGIGQISSEVPQNLSASRPQDRQFILSSKKLLLSDSGFYLCAWTVQETQYFGPGTRLLVL.

The rearrangement uses TRBV7-2 and TRBJ2-7; possibly TRBD2 for D (6 bases). The germline V gene encodes CDR1 SGHTA and CDR2 FQGNSA. Trimming took 5 bases from V and 3 from J, leaving 14 bases between them. This CDR3 has 14 amino acids. CDR3 sequence: CASSPRTGDYEQYF. CDR3 nucleotides: TGTGCCAGCAGCCCCAGGACGGGGGACTACGAGCAGTACTTC.

CDR3 in amino acids: CASSETSRSYGYTF. For the CDR3, the DNA is TGTGCCAGCAGTGAGACTTCCCGGTCCTATGGCTACACCTTC. The chain links TRBV25-1 to TRBJ1-2, with D hard to call. V lost 3 bases and J lost 4, with 12 bases in between. The germline CDR1 and CDR2 sequences are MGHDK and SYGVNS. The CDR3 runs 14 residues.

The chain carries TRBV5-1 and TRBJ2-5; 10 positions agree with TRBD2. CDR1 is SGHRS and CDR2 is YFSETQ in the germline V gene. Germline trimming cut 8 bases from V and 5 bases from J; bases unmatched to any gene: 9. This CDR3 has 14 amino acids. The CDR3: CASTPSGRGETQYF. As DNA, the CDR3 is TGCGCCAGTACGCCTAGCGGGAGAGGGGAGACCCAGTACTTC.

With respect to this clone: At one boundary the junction diverges from the germline segment, which might be a read error. This rearrangement joins TRBV6-1 to TRBJ1-1, with no clear D. CDR3 length: 19 amino acids. The germline V gene encodes CDR1 MNHNS and CDR2 SASEGT. The CDR3: CASSGSSPDVARLNTEAFF. CDR3 coding DNA: TGTGCGAGCAGTGGAAGTTCGCCCGACGTGGCAAGATTGAACACTGAAGCTTTCTTT.

The V and J genes are TRBV6-5 and TRBJ2-3; the D is unclear. Trimming stripped 2 bases from V and 6 bases from J, with 6 bases between. The CDR3 spans 12 residues. Germline lookup yields CDR1 MNHEY and CDR2 SVGAGI. The CDR3 sequence: CASSYNLDTQYF. Here the CDR3 DNA reads TGTGCCAGCAGTTACAACTTGGATACGCAGTATTTT.

The chain is built from TRBV9 and TRBJ1-1; the D is unclear. CDR1 is SGDLS and CDR2 is YYNGEE in the germline V gene. V shed 0 bases and J shed 5 bases, with 11 bases lying between them. The CDR3 is 14 amino acids. CDR3 protein: CASSVGGVRTEAFF. In nucleotides, the CDR3 is TGTGCCAGCAGCGTAGGCGGGGTGAGAACTGAAGCTTTCTTT. The full variable domain, its missing parts supplied by reference TRBV9 and TRBJ1-1, is DSGVTQTPKHLITATGQRVTLRCSPRSGDLSVYWYQQSLDQGLQFLIQYYNGEERAKGNILERFSAQQFPDLHSELNLSSLELGDSALYFCASSVGGVRTEAFFGQGTRLTVV.

V usage is TRBV5-1 and J usage is TRBJ2-7, with D perhaps matching TRBD1 or TRBD2 (5 bases each). Germline-derived CDR1 and CDR2 are SGHRS and YFSETQ. Trimming shortened V by 5 bases and J by 2 bases, and 20 bases separated the two germline ends. This CDR3 is 16 amino acids long. The DNA for the CDR3 is TGCGCCAGCAGTTCGGATGGGTCGGGACGGGCCTACGAGCAGTACTTC. This encodes CASSSDGSGRAYEQYF.

The rearrangement uses TRBV7-9 and TRBJ2-5; D is perhaps TRBD1 (5 bases). Germline V lookup: CDR1 SEHNR, CDR2 FQNEAQ (reference sequence). The CDR3 loop spans 14 amino acids. Trimming took 4 bases from V and 5 from J, leaving 14 bases between them. The CDR3, as DNA: TGTGCCAGCAGCTCCTTCGCAGGGATTGAGACCCAGTACTTC. As protein: CASSSFAGIETQYF.

The chain carries TRBV18 and TRBJ1-2, with D unclear. Trimming removed 1 base at V and 1 base at J, with 10 bases between. The length of the CDR3 is 15 residues. Germline values: CDR1 KGHSH, CDR2 LQKENI. CDR3 loop: CASSPRGRDNYGYTF. In nucleotides, the CDR3 is TGTGCCAGCTCACCACGGGGAAGAGATAACTATGGCTACACCTTC.

The rearrangement links TRBV14 to TRBJ2-5; D unresolved. CDR1 is SGHDN and CDR2 is FVKESK in the germline V gene. This CDR3 has 15 residues. V gave up 1 base and J gave up 1 base, with 10 bases separating them. CDR3 region: CASSQGGVGQETQYF. The CDR3 DNA reads as TGTGCCAGCAGCCAAGGCGGAGTGGGCCAAGAGACCCAGTACTTC.